This T cell receptor (beta chain) emerged from a study of cytomegalovirus exposure and HLA in healthy donors. Across the study: From donors who were HLA-typed, an early data release held around 80 million unique TCRs.

A multiplex PCR was run with 60 Vbeta primers and 13 Jbeta primers. The protocol was immunoSEQ multiplex PCR, while the TCRdb copy is restricted to in-frame clones and leaves out a portion. Of roughly 170,000 clones listed, 82% were seen once; the top ten hold around 1.5%. The germline gives CDR1 SGDLS, CDR2 YYNGEE. The V segment lost 6 bases and the J segment 0 bases; nucleotides outside the gene matches: 10. There are 17 residues in the CDR3. About this clone: Its target is not known.

Study results and caveats: A previous analysis found most TCR beta V segments productive roughly 90% or roughly 30% of the time.

This chain links TRBV9 with TRBJ2-2, with 8 bases lining up with TRBD1. Material for sequencing was PBMCs. The origin of this receptor is a male donor in good health and CMV-seronegative. The DNA of the CDR3 is TGTGCCAGCAAGGACTCCAGGGGGCCCACGAACACCGGGGAGCTGTTTTTT. This codes for CASKDSRGPTNTGELFF.